Following are 23 T cell receptor beta chains from one sample sequenced in a study of blood T cell repertoires in COVID-19. Method: immunoSEQ multiplex PCR; TCRdb's copy keeps in-frame clones and lacks some. The table shows about 160,000 clones, with 80% occurring only once. Sequences were obtained from PBMCs or T cells enriched from blood (not recorded which). These receptors were collected from a man aged 35-49 years who had recovered from COVID-19.

This chain joins TRBV9 and TRBJ2-7; D remains unclear. Germline CDR1 reads SGDLS; CDR2 reads YYNGEE. This CDR3 has 13 amino acids. V shed 2 bases and J shed 1 base, with 7 bases lying between them. CDR3: CASSVTGSYEQYF. In DNA, the CDR3 is TGTGCCAGCAGCGTGACCGGGTCCTACGAGCAGTACTTC. The full variable domain, its missing parts supplied by reference TRBV9 and TRBJ2-7, is DSGVTQTPKHLITATGQRVTLRCSPRSGDLSVYWYQQSLDQGLQFLIQYYNGEERAKGNILERFSAQQFPDLHSELNLSSLELGDSALYFCASSVTGSYEQYFGPGTRLTVT.

The chain employs TRBV13 and TRBJ1-1; D is perhaps TRBD1 (5 bases). The CDR3 totals 21 residues. With 5 bases removed from V and 0 bases from J, the gap between germline ends came to 31 bases. Germline V lookup: CDR1 PRHDT, CDR2 FYEKMQ (reference sequence). The CDR3 nucleotides are TGTGCCAGCAGCCCCCTCCTGTCTAATAAAAAAAAACAGGACATGAACACTGAAGCTTTCTTT. It encodes CASSPLLSNKKKQDMNTEAFF.

CDR3 nucleotide sequence: TGTGCCAGCTCACTACCTGGGGGCGCCTACAATGAGCAGTTCTTC. This codes for CASSLPGGAYNEQFF. This chain links TRBV18 with TRBJ2-1; D is perhaps TRBD1 (6 bases). The CDR3 has 15 residues. The germline V gene has CDR1 KGHSH and CDR2 LQKENI. With 4 bases removed from V and 2 bases from J, the gap between germline ends came to 12 bases.

The chain employs TRBV6-1 and TRBJ2-1; D call uncertain. The V and J ends lost 2 bases and 10 bases respectively, with 15 bases between them. CDR3 size: 14 residues. The germline V gene has CDR1 MNHNS and CDR2 SASEGT. The CDR3 is CASSERRPPAEQFF. DNA of the CDR3: TGTGCCAGCAGTGAACGGCGGCCCCCCGCCGAGCAGTTCTTC.

J is TRBJ1-2 and V is TRBV6-5; D possibly corresponds to TRBD1 (5 bases). Between the trimmed V and J ends, which lost 11 bases and 4 bases, there was a span of 20 bases. There are 14 residues in the CDR3. CDR1 is MNHEY and CDR2 is SVGAGI in the germline V gene. The CDR3 sequence is CAAQTGGSLYGYTF. In DNA, the CDR3 is TGTGCCGCCCAAACCGGGGGGTCCCTCTATGGCTACACCTTC.

The chain uses TRBV7-2 and TRBJ1-5; 7 bases align to TRBD1. The CDR3 is 14 amino acids. Per the germline V gene, CDR1 is SGHTA and CDR2 is FQGNSA. The trim removed 3 bases at V and 4 bases at J, leaving 3 bases unmatched. CDR3 in amino acids: CASSFSQGNQPQHF. The CDR3 DNA is TGTGCCAGCAGCTTTTCACAGGGGAATCAGCCCCAGCATTTT. Together with reference TRBV7-2 and TRBJ1-5, the CDR3 gives the full variable domain: GAGVSQSPSNKVTEKGKDVELRCDPISGHTALYWYRQSLGQGLEFLIYFQGNSAPDKSGLPSDRFSAERTGGSVSTLTIQRTQQEDSAVYLCASSFSQGNQPQHFGDGTRLSIL.

CDR3 DNA: TGCGCCAGCAGCTGGGGGGAGAACACTGAAGCTTTCTTT. Translation: CASSWGENTEAFF. The rearrangement joins TRBV5-1 to TRBJ1-1; D possibly corresponds to TRBD1 (5 bases). V was pared by 3 bases and J by 1 base, with 7 bases between. This CDR3 has 13 residues. Germline V lookup: CDR1 SGHRS, CDR2 YFSETQ.

The genes are TRBV12-5 and TRBJ1-5; TRBD1 matches at 8 bases. Germline V gene data show CDR1 as LGHNT and CDR2 as FRNRAP. CDR3 size: 19 residues. J was trimmed by 5 bases and V by 5 bases; bases with no gene match: 20. The CDR3 region has the DNA TGTGCTAGTGGTATGCGAGGGACAGGATCTAGCCTACTTTATCAGCCCCAGCATTTT. It codes for CASGMRGTGSSLLYQPQHF.

The chain combines TRBV3-1 (or the pseudogene TRBV3-2) with TRBJ2-2; D is perhaps TRBD1 (6 bases). CDR1 and CDR2 (germline): LGHDT, YNNKEL (reference sequence). The CDR3 is 17 amino acids. V lost 0 bases, J lost 4 bases, and 15 bases lay in between. The CDR3 DNA reads TGTGCCAGCAGCCAAGATTCTGGGGACACTTCCACCGGGGAGCTGTTTTTT. Its translation is CASSQDSGDTSTGELFF.

This chain links TRBV5-1 with TRBJ2-5, with D possibly TRBD1 on 6 matching bases. This CDR3 is built from 13 residues. CDR1 and CDR2 from the germline V gene are SGHRS and YFSETQ. The ends were cut back, 4 bases at V and 6 bases at J, with 13 bases in the middle. The CDR3 loop reads CASSNRQEQTQYF. Here the CDR3 DNA reads TGCGCCAGCAGCAACCGACAGGAACAGACCCAGTACTTC. Full variable domain (rest looked up from reference TRBV5-1 and TRBJ2-5): KAGVTQTPRYLIKTRGQQVTLSCSPISGHRSVSWYQQTPGQGLQFLFEYFSETQRNKGNFPGRFSGRQFSNSRSEMNVSTLELGDSALYLCASSNRQEQTQYFGPGTRLLVL.

The count of this clone is one. The V call is TRBV5-5, the J call TRBJ1-4, with a possible D match to TRBD1 (6 bases). V dropped 4 bases and J dropped 3 bases, with 13 bases sitting between them. The V gene's germline CDR1 is SGHKS and CDR2 YYEKEE (reference sequence). This CDR3 comprises 15 residues. For the CDR3, the DNA is TGTGCCAGCAGCCTTGCAGGGGCCGCTAATGAAAAACTGTTTTTT. This translates into CASSLAGAANEKLFF.

This clone was counted a few times. The rearrangement links TRBV5-4 to TRBJ1-1; D gene uncertain. Between the trimmed V and J ends, which lost 6 bases and 0 bases, there was a span of 12 bases. Looked up from germline, CDR1 is SGHNT and CDR2 is YYREEE (reference sequence). This CDR3 region has 14 residues. This CDR3 reads CASTGPLMNTEAFF. Written as DNA, the CDR3 is TGTGCCAGCACAGGCCCCCTCATGAACACTGAAGCTTTCTTT.

The table lists this clone with a count of one. Other DNA sequences within the sample encode an identical CDR3. The chain has TRBV6-5 and TRBJ1-2, with D possibly TRBD1 on 6 matching bases. This CDR3 comprises 12 residues. CDR1 is MNHEY, CDR2 SVGAGI, per germline. Trimming left V 4 bases short and J 4 bases short, with 7 bases between. CDR3 nucleotide sequence: TGTGCCAGCAGTTCGGACAGCTATGGCTACACCTTC. It encodes CASSSDSYGYTF.

The chain combines TRBV20-1 with TRBJ2-4, with 8 bases aligning to TRBD1. From germline, CDR1 is DFQATT and CDR2 SNEGSKA (reference sequence). J gave up 6 bases and V 6 bases, and 13 bases lay outside the gene matches. This CDR3 comprises 15 residues. The CDR3 loop is CSASPFRGRTNIQYF. The CDR3 DNA is TGCAGTGCCAGTCCGTTCAGGGGGCGTACAAACATTCAGTACTTC.

The rearrangement joins TRBV2 to TRBJ1-2, with TRBD1 identical over 9 bases. Germline loops: CDR1 SNHLY, CDR2 FYNNEI. V was pared by 2 bases and J by 8 bases, with 9 bases of the junction left unmatched. CDR3 length: 15 amino acids. The DNA of the CDR3 is TGTGCCAGCAGTGAACGTCCTACAGGGGGCTGGGGCTACACCTTC. It specifies CASSERPTGGWGYTF.

The chain employs TRBV10-3 and TRBJ1-3, with 7 bases fitting TRBD1. CDR1 ENHRY and CDR2 SYGVKD come from the germline V gene. This CDR3 region has 15 residues. The ends lost 4 bases at V and 5 bases at J; junction bases unmatched: 8. CDR3 nucleotides: TGTGCCATCAGTGCAGAGGGGGCGATCCGAAACACCATATATTTT. It translates to CAISAEGAIRNTIYF.

The chain combines TRBV18 with TRBJ2-7, with D hard to call. Trimming removed 3 bases from V and 0 bases from J, with 12 bases in between. Germline V gene data show CDR1 as KGHSH and CDR2 as LQKENI. The CDR3 length is 15 residues. The CDR3 here is CASSPLGRSSYEQYF. The DNA for the CDR3 is TGTGCCAGCTCACCTCTGGGCCGAAGCTCCTACGAGCAGTACTTC.

This rearrangement joins TRBV13 to TRBJ1-6, with a weak D call TRBD1 (5 bases). Between the trimmed V and J ends, which lost 5 bases and 6 bases, there was a span of 14 bases. From germline, CDR1 is PRHDT and CDR2 FYEKMQ (reference sequence). CDR3 length: 15 amino acids. CDR3 nucleotides: TGTGCCAGCAGCCCCAGGACGGGGGGTAATTCACCCCTCCACTTT. Protein: CASSPRTGGNSPLHF.

The chain recombines TRBV7-8 with TRBJ1-5; TRBD1 is a possible D gene (5 bases). Germline lookup yields CDR1 SGHVS and CDR2 FQNEAQ. This CDR3 comprises 14 residues. Trimming took off 7 bases at V and 2 bases at J, with 12 bases between the two ends. CDR3: CASTSGGGNQPQHF. For the CDR3, the DNA is TGTGCCAGCACCTCCGGAGGGGGCAATCAGCCCCAGCATTTT. Using reference TRBV7-8 and TRBJ1-5 for the parts outside the CDR3, the full variable domain is GAGVSQSPRYKVAKRGQDVALRCDPISGHVSLFWYQQALGQGPEFLTYFQNEAQLDKSGLPSDRFFAERPEGSVSTLKIQRTQQEDSAVYLCASTSGGGNQPQHFGDGTRLSIL.

This chain joins TRBV3-1 (or the pseudogene TRBV3-2) and TRBJ1-3; TRBD1 agrees at 7 bases. The CDR3 loop spans 14 amino acids. With 8 bases clipped from V and 2 bases from J, the junction kept 6 bases outside the gene matches. Germline CDR1 and CDR2: LGHDT and YNNKEL (reference sequence). The CDR3 coding sequence is TGTGCCAGCCGACCTCAGGGGGCTGGAAACACCATATATTTT. Its protein product is CASRPQGAGNTIYF.

This clone showed up many times. The chain has TRBV7-2 and TRBJ2-7; 7 bases align to TRBD1. This CDR3 spans 15 amino acids. Germline CDR1 reads SGHTA; CDR2 reads FQGNSA. The V segment lost 1 base and the J segment 0 bases; nucleotides outside the gene matches: 3. CDR3 DNA: TGTGCCAGCAGCTTAGTCCGGGACAGCTCCTACGAGCAGTACTTC. It codes for CASSLVRDSSYEQYF.

CDR3 sequence: CASSEAGVADTQYF. CDR3 bases: TGCGCCAGCAGTGAGGCGGGGGTGGCAGATACGCAGTATTTT. This chain uses TRBV10-2 with TRBJ2-3, with 7 bases identical to TRBD2. The CDR3 is 14 residues long. CDR1 is WSHSY and CDR2 is SAAADI in the germline V gene. The V segment lost 2 bases and the J segment 4 bases; nucleotides outside the gene matches: 3.

This chain joins TRBV29-1 and TRBJ1-1; TRBD1 aligns across 12 bases. Trimming took 7 bases from V and 8 from J; bases not matched to a gene: 14. Germline CDR1 and CDR2: SQVTM and ANQGSEA. The CDR3 extends over 15 amino acids. The CDR3 spells CSGIPGTGGGLEAFF. CDR3 bases: TGCAGCGGAATCCCGGGGACAGGGGGCGGTTTAGAAGCTTTCTTT.